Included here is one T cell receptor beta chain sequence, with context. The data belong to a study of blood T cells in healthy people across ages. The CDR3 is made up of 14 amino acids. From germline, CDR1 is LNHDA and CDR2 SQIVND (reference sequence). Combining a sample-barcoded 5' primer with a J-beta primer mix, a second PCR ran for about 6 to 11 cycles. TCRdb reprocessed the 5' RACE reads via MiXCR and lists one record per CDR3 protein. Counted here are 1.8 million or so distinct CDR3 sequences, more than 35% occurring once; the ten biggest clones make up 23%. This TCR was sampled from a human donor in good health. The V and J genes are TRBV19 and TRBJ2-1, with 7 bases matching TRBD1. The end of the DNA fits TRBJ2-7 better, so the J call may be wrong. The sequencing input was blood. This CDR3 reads CASSGQAHVGEQYF. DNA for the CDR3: TGTGCCAGTAGTGGACAGGCCCACGTGGGCGAGCAGTACTTC.